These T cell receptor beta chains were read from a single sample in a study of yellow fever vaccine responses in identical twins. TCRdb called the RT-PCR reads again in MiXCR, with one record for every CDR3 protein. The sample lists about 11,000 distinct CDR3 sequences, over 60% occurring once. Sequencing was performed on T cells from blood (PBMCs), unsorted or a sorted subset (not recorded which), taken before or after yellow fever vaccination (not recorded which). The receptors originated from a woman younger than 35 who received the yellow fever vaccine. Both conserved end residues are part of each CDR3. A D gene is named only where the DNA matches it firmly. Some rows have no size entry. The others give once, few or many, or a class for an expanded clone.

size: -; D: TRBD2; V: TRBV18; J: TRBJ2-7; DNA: TGTGCCAGCTCACTGACTAGCGGGACAGAGATTGTAGACGAGCAGTACTTC; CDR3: CASSLTSGTEIVDEQYF
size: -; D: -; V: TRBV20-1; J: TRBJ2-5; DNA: TGCAGTGCTAGTTTGTTGGAAGAGACCCAGTACTTC; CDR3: CSASLLEETQYF
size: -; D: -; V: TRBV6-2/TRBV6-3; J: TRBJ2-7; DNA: TGTGCCAGCAGTTACTCGGTCCCTCGAGATTTAACCTACGAGCAGTACTTC; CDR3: CASSYSVPRDLTYEQYF
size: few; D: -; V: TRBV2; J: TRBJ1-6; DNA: TGTGCCAGCAGTGAAGGAAAGCTTGATACCTTAGATTCACCCCTCCACTTT; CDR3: CASSEGKLDTLDSPLHF
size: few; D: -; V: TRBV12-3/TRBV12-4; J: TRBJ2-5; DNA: TGTGCCAGCAGTCGCGGGGCCCCGTCGGAGACCCAGTACTTC; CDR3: CASSRGAPSETQYF
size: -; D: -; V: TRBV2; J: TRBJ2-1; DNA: TGTGCCAGCGCCCCGTCGGCCTCCTACAATGAGCAGTTCTTC; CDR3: CASAPSASYNEQFF
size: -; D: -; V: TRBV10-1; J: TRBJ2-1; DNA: TGCGCCAGCAGTAAACTTGCCCTCAGCTCCTACAATGAGCAGTTCTTC; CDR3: CASSKLALSSYNEQFF
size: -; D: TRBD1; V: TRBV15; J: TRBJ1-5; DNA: TGTGCCACCAGCAGGGACAGGGGGCCGTTCGGCAATCAGCCCCAGCATTTT; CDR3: CATSRDRGPFGNQPQHF
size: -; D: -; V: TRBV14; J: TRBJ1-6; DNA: TGTGCCAGCAGTGAAAACGGAGGAGGATTAATTTATTCACCCCTCCACTTT; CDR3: CASSENGGGLIYSPLHF
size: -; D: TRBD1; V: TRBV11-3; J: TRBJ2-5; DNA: TGTGCCAGCAGCTTGGGGGACAGGGGACGAGAGACCCAGTACTTC; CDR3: CASSLGDRGRETQYF
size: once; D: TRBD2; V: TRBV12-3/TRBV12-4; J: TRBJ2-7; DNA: TGTGCCAGCAGCCTGGGGGACTATGCCTACGAGCAGTACTTC; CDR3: CASSLGDYAYEQYF